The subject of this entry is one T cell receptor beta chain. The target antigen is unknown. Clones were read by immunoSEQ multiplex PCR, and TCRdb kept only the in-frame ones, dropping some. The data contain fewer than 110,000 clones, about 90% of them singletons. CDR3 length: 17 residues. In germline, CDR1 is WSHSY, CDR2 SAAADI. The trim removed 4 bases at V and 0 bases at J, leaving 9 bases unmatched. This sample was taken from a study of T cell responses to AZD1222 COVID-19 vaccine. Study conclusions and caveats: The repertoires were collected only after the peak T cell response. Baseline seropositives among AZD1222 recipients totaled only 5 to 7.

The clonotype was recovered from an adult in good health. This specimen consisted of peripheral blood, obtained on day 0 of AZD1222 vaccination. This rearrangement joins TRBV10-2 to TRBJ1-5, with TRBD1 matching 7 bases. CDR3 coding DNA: TGCGCCAGCAGTGCGGACAGGACTCCGTATAGCAATCAGCCCCAGCATTTT. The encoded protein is CASSADRTPYSNQPQHF.